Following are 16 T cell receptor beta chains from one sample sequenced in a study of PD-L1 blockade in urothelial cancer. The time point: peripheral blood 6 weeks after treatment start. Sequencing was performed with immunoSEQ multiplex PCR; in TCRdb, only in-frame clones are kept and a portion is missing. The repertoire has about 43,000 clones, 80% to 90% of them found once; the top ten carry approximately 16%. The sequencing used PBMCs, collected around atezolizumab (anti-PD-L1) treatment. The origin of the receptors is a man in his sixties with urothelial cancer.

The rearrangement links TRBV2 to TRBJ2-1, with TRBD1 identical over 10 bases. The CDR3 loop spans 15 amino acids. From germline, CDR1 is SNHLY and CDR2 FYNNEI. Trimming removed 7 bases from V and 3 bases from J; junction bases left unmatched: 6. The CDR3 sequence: CASKGRTGGYNEQFF. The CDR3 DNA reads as TGTGCCAGCAAAGGAAGGACAGGGGGCTACAATGAGCAGTTCTTC. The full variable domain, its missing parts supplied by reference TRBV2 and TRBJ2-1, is EPEVTQTPSHQVTQMGQEVILRCVPISNHLYFYWYRQILGQKVEFLVSFYNNEISEKSEIFDDQFSVERPDGSNFTLKIRSTKLEDSAMYFCASKGRTGGYNEQFFGPGTRLTVL.

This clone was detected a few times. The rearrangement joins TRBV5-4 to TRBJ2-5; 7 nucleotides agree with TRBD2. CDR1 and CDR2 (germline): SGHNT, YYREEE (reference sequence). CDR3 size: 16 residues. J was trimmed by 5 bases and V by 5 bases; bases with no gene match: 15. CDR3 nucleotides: TGTGCCAGCAGTCCAAGTTTGACTAGCACAGGCGAGACCCAGTACTTC. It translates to CASSPSLTSTGETQYF. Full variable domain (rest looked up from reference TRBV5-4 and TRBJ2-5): ETGVTQSPTHLIKTRGQQVTLRCSSQSGHNTVSWYQQALGQGPQFIFQYYREEENGRGNFPPRFSGLQFPNYSSELNVNALELDDSALYLCASSPSLTSTGETQYFGPGTRLLVL.

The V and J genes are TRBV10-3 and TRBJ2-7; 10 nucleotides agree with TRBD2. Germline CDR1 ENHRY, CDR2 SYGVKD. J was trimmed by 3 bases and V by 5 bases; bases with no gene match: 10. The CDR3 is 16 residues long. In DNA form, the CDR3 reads TGTGCCATCAGTCCCCCGGCTAGCGGGGGTGTCTACGAGCAGTACTTC. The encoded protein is CAISPPASGGVYEQYF.

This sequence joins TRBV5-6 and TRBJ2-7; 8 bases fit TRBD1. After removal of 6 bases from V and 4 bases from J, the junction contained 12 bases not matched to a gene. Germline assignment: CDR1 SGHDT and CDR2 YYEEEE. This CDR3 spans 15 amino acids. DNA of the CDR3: TGTGCCAGCACCCCCTCGGACAGGGAACCTTACGAGCAGTACTTC. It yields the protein CASTPSDREPYEQYF.

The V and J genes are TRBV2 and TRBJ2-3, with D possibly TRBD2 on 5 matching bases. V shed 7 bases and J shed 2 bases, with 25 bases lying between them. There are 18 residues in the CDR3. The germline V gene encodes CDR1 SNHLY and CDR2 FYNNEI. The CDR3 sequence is CASKLPALGVVDTDTQYF. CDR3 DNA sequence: TGTGCCAGCAAATTGCCGGCCCTCGGGGTCGTGGACACAGATACGCAGTATTTT.

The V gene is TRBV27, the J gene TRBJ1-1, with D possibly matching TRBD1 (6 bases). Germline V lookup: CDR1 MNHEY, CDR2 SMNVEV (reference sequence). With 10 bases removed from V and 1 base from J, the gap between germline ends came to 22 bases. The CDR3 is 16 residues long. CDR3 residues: CATERPGDLPNTEAFF. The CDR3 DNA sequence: TGTGCCACCGAACGTCCAGGGGACCTTCCGAACACTGAAGCTTTCTTT.

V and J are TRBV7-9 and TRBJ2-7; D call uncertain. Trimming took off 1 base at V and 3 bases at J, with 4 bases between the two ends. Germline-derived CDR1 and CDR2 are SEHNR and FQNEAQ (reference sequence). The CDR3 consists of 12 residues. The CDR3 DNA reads TGTGCCAGCAGCTTAGACTACTACGAGCAGTACTTC. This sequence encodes CASSLDYYEQYF.

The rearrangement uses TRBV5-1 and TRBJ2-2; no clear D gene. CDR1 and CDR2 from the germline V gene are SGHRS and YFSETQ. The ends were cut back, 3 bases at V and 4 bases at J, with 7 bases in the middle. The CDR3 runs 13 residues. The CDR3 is CASSSTFTGELFF. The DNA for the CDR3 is TGCGCCAGCAGCTCGACATTCACCGGGGAGCTGTTTTTT.

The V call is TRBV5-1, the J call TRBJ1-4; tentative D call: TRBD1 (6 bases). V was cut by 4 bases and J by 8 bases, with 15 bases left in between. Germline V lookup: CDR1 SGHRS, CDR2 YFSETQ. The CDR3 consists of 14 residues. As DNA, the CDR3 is TGCGCCAGCAGCAAAACAGGGCCTGGGGAAAAACTGTTTTTT. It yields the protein CASSKTGPGEKLFF.

CDR3 sequence reads: CASSPDLDRGEQFF. CDR3 bases: TGTGCCAGCAGCCCAGACCTCGACAGGGGTGAGCAGTTCTTC. J is TRBJ2-1 and V is TRBV7-3; 8 bases map to TRBD1. This CDR3 region has 14 residues. The J segment lost 9 bases and the V segment lost 5 bases, leaving 9 bases of the junction unmatched. Germline CDR1 and CDR2: SGHTA and FQGTGA.

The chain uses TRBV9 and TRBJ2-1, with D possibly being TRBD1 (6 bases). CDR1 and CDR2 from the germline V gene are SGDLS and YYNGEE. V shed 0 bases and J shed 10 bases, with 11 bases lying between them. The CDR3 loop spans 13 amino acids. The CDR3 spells CASSVGQGWEQFF. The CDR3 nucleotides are TGTGCCAGCAGCGTAGGGCAGGGGTGGGAGCAGTTCTTC.

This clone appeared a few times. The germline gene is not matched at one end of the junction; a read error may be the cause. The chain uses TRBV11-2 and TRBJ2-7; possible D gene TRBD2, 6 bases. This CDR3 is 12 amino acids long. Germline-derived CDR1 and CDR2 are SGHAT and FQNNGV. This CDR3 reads CASRRDSNEQYF. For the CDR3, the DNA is TGTGCCAGCAGAAGGGACTCCAACGAGCAGTACTTC. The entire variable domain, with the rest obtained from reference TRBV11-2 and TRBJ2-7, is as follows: EAGVAQSPRYKIIEKRQSVAFWCNPISGHATLYWYQQILGQGPKLLIQFQNNGVVDDSQLPKDRFSAERLKGVDSTLKIQPAKLEDSAVYLCASRRDSNEQYFGPGTRLTVT.

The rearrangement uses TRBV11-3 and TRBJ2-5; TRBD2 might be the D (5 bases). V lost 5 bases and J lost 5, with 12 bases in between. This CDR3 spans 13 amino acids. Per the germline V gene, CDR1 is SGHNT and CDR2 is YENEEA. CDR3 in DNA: TGTGCCAGCAGCACCGGTACGGGGGAGACCCAGTACTTC. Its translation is CASSTGTGETQYF. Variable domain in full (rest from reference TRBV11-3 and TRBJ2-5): EAGVVQSPRYKIIEKKQPVAFWCNPISGHNTLYWYLQNLGQGPELLIRYENEEAVDDSQLPKDRFSAERLKGVDSTLKIQPAELGDSAVYLCASSTGTGETQYFGPGTRLLVL.

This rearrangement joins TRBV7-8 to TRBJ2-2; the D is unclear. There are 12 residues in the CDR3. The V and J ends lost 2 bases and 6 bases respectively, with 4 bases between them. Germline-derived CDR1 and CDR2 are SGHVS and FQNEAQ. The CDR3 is CASSLHSGELFF. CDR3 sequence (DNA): TGTGCCAGCAGCTTACACTCCGGGGAGCTGTTTTTT. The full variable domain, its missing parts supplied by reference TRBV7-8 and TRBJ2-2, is GAGVSQSPRYKVAKRGQDVALRCDPISGHVSLFWYQQALGQGPEFLTYFQNEAQLDKSGLPSDRFFAERPEGSVSTLKIQRTQQEDSAVYLCASSLHSGELFFGEGSRLTVL.

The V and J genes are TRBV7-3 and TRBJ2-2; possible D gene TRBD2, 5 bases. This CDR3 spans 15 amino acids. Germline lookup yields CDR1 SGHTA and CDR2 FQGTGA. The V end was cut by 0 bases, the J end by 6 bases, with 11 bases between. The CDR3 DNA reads TGTGCCAGCAGCTTAACGATTGCTAGCTCCGGGGAGCTGTTTTTT. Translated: CASSLTIASSGELFF.

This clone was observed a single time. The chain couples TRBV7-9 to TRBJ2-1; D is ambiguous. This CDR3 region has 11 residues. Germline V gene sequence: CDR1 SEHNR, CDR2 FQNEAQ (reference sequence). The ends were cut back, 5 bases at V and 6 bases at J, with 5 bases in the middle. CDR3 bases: TGTGCCAGCAGCCCGAGCAATGAGCAGTTCTTC. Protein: CASSPSNEQFF.